The T cell receptor beta chain described here comes from a study of blood T cells in healthy people across ages. This clonotype was observed a handful of times. Alongside a J-beta primer mix, a sample-barcoded 5' primer served in a second PCR lasting 7 to 11 cycles. TCRdb reprocessed the 5' RACE reads via MiXCR and lists one record per CDR3 protein. The sample includes nearly 800,000 distinct CDR3 sequences, around 25% seen only once; the top ten take approximately 3.7%. J was trimmed by 4 bases and V by 6 bases; bases with no gene match: 8. This CDR3 is built from 14 residues. Germline V lookup: CDR1 SGHRS, CDR2 YFSETQ. The same specimen was also included in a second study, on T cells of mothers and their children.

Sequenced: blood. The receptor comes from a boy aged 10-17 years in good health. The V call is TRBV5-1, the J call TRBJ2-5, with TRBD1 matching over 8 bases. CDR3 in amino acids: CASIRGTGGETQYF. Written as DNA, the CDR3 is TGCGCCAGCATCCGAGGGACAGGAGGAGAGACCCAGTACTTC.